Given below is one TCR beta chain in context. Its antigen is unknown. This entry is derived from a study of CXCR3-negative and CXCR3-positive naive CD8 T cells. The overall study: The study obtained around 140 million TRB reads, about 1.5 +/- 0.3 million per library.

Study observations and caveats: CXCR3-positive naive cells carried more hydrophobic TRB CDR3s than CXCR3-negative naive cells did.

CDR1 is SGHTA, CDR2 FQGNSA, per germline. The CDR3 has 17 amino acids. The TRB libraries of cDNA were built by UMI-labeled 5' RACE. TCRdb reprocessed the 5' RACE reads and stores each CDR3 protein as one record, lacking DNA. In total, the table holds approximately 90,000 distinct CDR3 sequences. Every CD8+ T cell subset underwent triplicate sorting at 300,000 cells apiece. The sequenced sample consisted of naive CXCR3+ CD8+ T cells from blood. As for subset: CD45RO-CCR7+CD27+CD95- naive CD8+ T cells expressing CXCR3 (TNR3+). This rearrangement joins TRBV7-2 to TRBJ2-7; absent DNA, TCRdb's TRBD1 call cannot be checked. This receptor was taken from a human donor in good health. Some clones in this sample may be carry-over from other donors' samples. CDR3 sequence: CASIPFPSHRGSYEQYF.